One sample yielded the 20 T cell receptor beta chains listed below, sequenced in a study of blood T cell repertoires in COVID-19. Clones were read by immunoSEQ multiplex PCR, and TCRdb kept only the in-frame ones, dropping some. The data hold about 210,000 clones, with 88% observed a single time. Sequencing input: peripheral blood. Every receptor here comes from a man aged 70 or older with acute or convalescent COVID-19.

The chain has TRBV10-3 and TRBJ2-1; 7 positions agree with TRBD1. The CDR3 has 14 residues. Germline assignment: CDR1 ENHRY and CDR2 SYGVKD. The ends lost 10 bases at V and 6 bases at J; junction bases unmatched: 12. The CDR3 nucleotides are TGTGCCAGTAACGGACAGGCAACCTCCAATGAGCAGTTCTTC. This translates into CASNGQATSNEQFF.

This chain links TRBV7-5 with TRBJ1-5; the tabulated D call, TRBD1, remains unverified against the DNA. TRBV7-5 corresponds to a pseudogene. CDR3 length equals 16 residues. The CDR3 nucleotides are TGTGTCAGAAGCTGCAGGGGACCCGGCAGAAATCAGCCCCAGCATTTT. It encodes CVRSCRGPGRNQPQHF.

This chain joins TRBV13 and TRBJ2-5; D might be TRBD2 (6 bases). V was cut by 2 bases and J by 9 bases, with 34 bases left in between. The germline V gene encodes CDR1 PRHDT and CDR2 FYEKMQ (reference sequence). This CDR3 is 20 amino acids long. In DNA form, the CDR3 reads TGTGCCAGCAGCTTAAGGGTCCCGGGACTTTACTCCCCGGCAGGGAGACCCCAGTACTTC. Translated, it gives CASSLRVPGLYSPAGRPQYF.

CDR3 sequence: CASSLAQGYYEQYF. Written as DNA, the CDR3 is TGTGCCAGCAGTTTAGCTCAGGGATACTACGAGCAGTACTTC. The chain links TRBV28 to TRBJ2-7, with a weak D call TRBD1 (5 bases). V was pared by 2 bases and J by 3 bases, with 11 bases between. The CDR3 extends over 14 amino acids. Looked up from germline, CDR1 is MDHEN and CDR2 is SYDVKM. Full variable domain (outside the CDR3, taken from reference TRBV28 and TRBJ2-7): DVKVTQSSRYLVKRTGEKVFLECVQDMDHENMFWYRQDPGLGLRLIYFSYDVKMKEKGDIPEGYSVSREKKERFSLILESASTNQTSMYLCASSLAQGYYEQYFGPGTRLTVT.

J is TRBJ1-2 and V is TRBV5-6, with D possibly being TRBD1 (6 bases). Trimming left V 0 bases short and J 4 bases short, with 13 bases between. There are 15 residues in the CDR3. Germline lookup yields CDR1 SGHDT and CDR2 YYEEEE. The CDR3 loop reads CASSLGQGGPYGYTF. CDR3 nucleotide sequence: TGTGCCAGCAGCTTGGGACAAGGGGGTCCCTATGGCTACACCTTC.

The genes are TRBV27 and TRBJ2-7; 7 nucleotides agree with TRBD2. The trim removed 3 bases at V and 7 bases at J, leaving 6 bases unmatched. Per the germline V gene, CDR1 is MNHEY and CDR2 is SMNVEV (reference sequence). The CDR3 length is 13 residues. The CDR3 is CASSLRAGGEQYF. The CDR3 region has the DNA TGTGCCAGCAGTTTGAGGGCCGGGGGGGAGCAGTACTTC.

The chain employs TRBV28 and TRBJ1-6; TRBD1 aligns across 7 bases. V dropped 7 bases and J dropped 7; count of bases not matched to a gene: 7. The CDR3 is 14 amino acids. Germline loops: CDR1 MDHEN, CDR2 SYDVKM. CDR3 region: CASKRDSKNSPLHF. The CDR3 DNA follows: TGTGCCAGCAAACGGGACAGCAAGAATTCACCCCTCCACTTT.

For the CDR3, the DNA is TGTGCCATCAGTGAGTCCCGGACTAGTAGCACAGATACGCAGTATTTT. Translating it yields CAISESRTSSTDTQYF. The rearrangement joins TRBV10-3 to TRBJ2-3; 7 bases are shared with TRBD2. CDR1 and CDR2 (germline): ENHRY, SYGVKD. V shed 0 bases, J shed 0 bases, and the junction held 3 bases outside the gene matches. The CDR3 is made up of 16 amino acids.

The chain employs TRBV11-1 and TRBJ2-1, with 7 bases that match TRBD2. Germline V CDR1 and CDR2: SGHAT, FQDESV (reference sequence). This CDR3 has 14 residues. V was clipped by 0 bases and J by 8 bases; unmatched bases: 4. The CDR3 protein is CASSLAGGPHEQFF. For the CDR3, the DNA is TGTGCCAGCAGCTTAGCGGGAGGGCCGCATGAGCAGTTCTTC.

The rearrangement uses TRBV12-3 or TRBV12-4 and TRBJ1-2, with TRBD1 matching 7 bases. The CDR3 is 13 amino acids. Losses at the gene ends were 5 bases for V and 3 bases for J; bases not matched to a gene: 3. The CDR3 loop is CASSSQGDYGYTF. The CDR3 DNA sequence: TGTGCCAGCAGTAGCCAGGGGGACTATGGCTACACCTTC.

As regards this clone: Other DNA variants within this sample encode the same CDR3. This chain links TRBV6-5 with TRBJ1-1; D is undetermined. V lost 4 bases to trimming and J lost 0 bases, with 3 bases between them. CDR1 and CDR2 (germline): MNHEY, SVGAGI. The CDR3 spans 12 residues. CDR3 DNA sequence: TGTGCCAGCAGTTCAGTGAACACTGAAGCTTTCTTT. Protein: CASSSVNTEAFF.

The chain is built from TRBV3-1 (or the pseudogene TRBV3-2) and TRBJ2-3, with unresolved D. CDR3 length: 15 amino acids. Trimming removed 4 bases at V and 2 bases at J, with 13 bases between. Germline V lookup: CDR1 LGHDT, CDR2 YNNKEL (reference sequence). The CDR3 DNA reads as TGTGCCAGCAGCCTTTTGGCATCTGCCACAGATACGCAGTATTTT. Translating it yields CASSLLASATDTQYF.

The rearrangement links TRBV28 to TRBJ2-7; a weak D match, TRBD1 (5 bases). V shed 2 bases and J shed 1 base, with 9 bases lying between them. CDR1 and CDR2 from the germline V gene are MDHEN and SYDVKM. The CDR3 consists of 14 residues. CDR3 DNA sequence: TGTGCCAGCAGTTTAGGCCAGGGATCCTACGAGCAGTACTTC. Residues: CASSLGQGSYEQYF.

The chain couples TRBV30 to TRBJ2-7; D may be TRBD1 (5 bases). V was shortened by 7 bases and J by 2 bases, with 12 bases between the two germline ends. From germline, CDR1 is GTSNPN and CDR2 SVGIG (reference sequence). The CDR3 covers 12 residues. CDR3 sequence: CASTGTAYEQYF. The CDR3 DNA follows: TGTGCCTCTACAGGAACCGCCTACGAGCAGTACTTC.

CDR3 DNA sequence: TGTGCCAGCAGTTACTCGAGGACAGTTTATAATTCACCCCTCCACTTT. It is translated as CASSYSRTVYNSPLHF. The chain combines TRBV6-5 with TRBJ1-6; TRBD1 might be the D (6 bases). The V gene's germline CDR1 is MNHEY and CDR2 SVGAGI. The CDR3 has 16 residues. V dropped 0 bases and J dropped 4 bases, with 10 bases sitting between them.

There are a few counts of this clone. The chain combines TRBV5-4 with TRBJ2-2, with TRBD2 matching 7 bases. Germline V CDR1 and CDR2: SGHNT, YYREEE (reference sequence). This CDR3 region has 18 residues. With V trimmed by 2 bases and J by 4 bases, 14 bases remained unmatched. CDR3 sequence: CASSLTRLGLVATGELFF. CDR3 coding DNA: TGTGCCAGCAGCTTAACGCGTCTAGGACTAGTCGCCACCGGGGAGCTGTTTTTT.

V usage is TRBV3-1 (or the pseudogene TRBV3-2) and J usage is TRBJ2-1, with no clear D. Germline CDR1 is LGHDT and CDR2 is YNNKEL (reference sequence). This CDR3 spans 12 amino acids. Trimming took 3 bases from V and 4 from J, leaving 4 bases between them. Here the CDR3 reads CASSHGYNEQFF. As DNA, the CDR3 is TGTGCCAGCAGCCACGGTTACAATGAGCAGTTCTTC.

As DNA, the CDR3 is TGTGCCAGCAGTGGGGTGGGCGGGAGAATGGCCAAAAACATTCAGTACTTC. As protein: CASSGVGGRMAKNIQYF. The chain is built from TRBV28 and TRBJ2-4; 7 bases are shared with TRBD2. V shed 5 bases, J shed 1 base, and the junction held 11 bases outside the gene matches. This CDR3 has 17 amino acids. CDR1 is MDHEN, CDR2 SYDVKM, per germline.

The chain carries TRBV5-8 and TRBJ2-7, with TRBD2 identical over 7 bases. V was pared by 1 base and J by 6 bases, with 10 bases of the junction left unmatched. Per the germline V gene, CDR1 is SGHTS and CDR2 is YDEGEE. This CDR3 region has 15 residues. The CDR3 nucleotides are TGTGCCAGCAGCTTGCTGCTGGGAGGGAAGTTCGAGCAGTACTTC. The encoded protein is CASSLLLGGKFEQYF.

The chain has TRBV24-1 and TRBJ2-7; D perhaps matches TRBD1 (5 bases). The germline V and J ends were trimmed by 2 bases and 2 bases, with 9 bases remaining between them. There are 14 residues in the CDR3. Germline V gene data show CDR1 as KGHDR and CDR2 as SFDVKD. The CDR3 bases are TGTGCCACCAGTGATTCTGGACACCCCTACGAGCAGTACTTC. Translating gives CATSDSGHPYEQYF.